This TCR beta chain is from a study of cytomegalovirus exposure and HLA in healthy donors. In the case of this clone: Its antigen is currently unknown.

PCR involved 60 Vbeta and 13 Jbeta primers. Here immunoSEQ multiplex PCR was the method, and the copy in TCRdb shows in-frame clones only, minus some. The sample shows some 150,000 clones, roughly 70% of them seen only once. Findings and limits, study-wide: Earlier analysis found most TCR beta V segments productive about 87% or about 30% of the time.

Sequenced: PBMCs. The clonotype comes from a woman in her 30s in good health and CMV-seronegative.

This CDR3 is CSVANAEETQYF. CDR3 in DNA: TGCAGCGTTGCTAATGCGGAGGAGACCCAGTACTTC. V gene TRBV29-1 combines with J gene TRBJ2-5, with D unclear. Germline-derived CDR1 and CDR2 are SQVTM and ANQGSEA. CDR3 length: 12 amino acids. V was pared by 4 bases and J by 5 bases, with 11 bases between.